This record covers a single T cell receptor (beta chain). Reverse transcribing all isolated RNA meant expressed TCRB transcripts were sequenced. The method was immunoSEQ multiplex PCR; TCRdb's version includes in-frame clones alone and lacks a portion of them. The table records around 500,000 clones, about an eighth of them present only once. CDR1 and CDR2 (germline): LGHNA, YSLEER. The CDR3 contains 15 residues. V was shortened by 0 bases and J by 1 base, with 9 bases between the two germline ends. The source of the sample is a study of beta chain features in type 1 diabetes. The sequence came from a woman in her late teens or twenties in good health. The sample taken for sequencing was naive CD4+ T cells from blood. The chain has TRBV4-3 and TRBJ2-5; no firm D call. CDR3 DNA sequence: TGCGCCAGCAGCCAAGATTTGTACAGCCAAGAGACCCAGTACTTC. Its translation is CASSQDLYSQETQYF.